These T cell receptor beta chains were read from a single sample in a study of T cell repertoires in cytomegalovirus infection. TCRdb recomputed calls from the reads with MiXCR, one row per CDR3 protein. The sample includes about 260,000 distinct CDR3 sequences, approximately 9.2% of them seen just once. Sequencing was performed on PBMCs. The receptors were sampled from a human donor in good health (CMV status not recorded). Some clones in this sample may be carry-over from other donors' samples. The CDR3 runs from the conserved cysteine through the conserved F or W. A D gene is named only where the DNA matches it firmly. Clone size is shown for a subset of rows, as once, few, many or a class of expanded clone.

.,TRBJ2-3,.,TRBV11-3,CASSLGTVETDTQYF,TGTGCCAGCAGCTTAGGGACGGTGGAAACAGATACGCAGTATTTT
.,TRBJ2-1,many,TRBV2,CASSTGQGGTYNEQFF,TGTGCCAGCAGCACTGGACAGGGAGGGACCTACAATGAGCAGTTCTTC
TRBD1,TRBJ2-3,.,TRBV29-1,CSAALGTGIGADTQYF,TGCAGCGCAGCCCTGGGGACAGGGATCGGCGCAGATACGCAGTATTTT
TRBD1,TRBJ1-5,many,TRBV7-2,CASSSPRDRSTPRQPQHF,TGTGCCAGCAGCTCGCCGCGGGACAGGAGTACCCCCCGCCAGCCCCAGCATTTT
TRBD2,TRBJ2-1,many,TRBV7-8,CASSLGEAGGEQFF,TGTGCCAGCAGCTTAGGAGAAGCGGGAGGAGAGCAGTTCTTC
.,TRBJ1-4,many,TRBV7-2,CASSFSGLANEKLFF,TGTGCCAGCAGCTTCTCAGGGTTGGCTAATGAAAAACTGTTTTTT
TRBD2,TRBJ2-1,few,TRBV20-1,CSAYGLAGGINEQFF,TGCAGTGCGTACGGACTAGCGGGAGGAATCAATGAGCAGTTCTTC
.,TRBJ2-1,.,TRBV28,CASSLEGQRYYNEQFF,TGTGCCAGCAGTTTAGAAGGACAGAGATACTACAATGAGCAGTTCTTC
.,TRBJ2-5,many,TRBV6-2/TRBV6-3,CASSEALKETQYF,TGTGCCAGCAGTGAAGCCCTCAAAGAGACCCAGTACTTC
.,TRBJ2-1,.,TRBV20-1,CSARDRKRELRDEQFF,TGCAGTGCTAGAGATCGAAAACGGGAATTGAGGGATGAGCAGTTCTTC
.,TRBJ1-1,.,TRBV20-1,CSARDSGAFF,TGCAGTGCTAGGGACAGCGGAGCTTTCTTT
.,TRBJ1-1,few,TRBV7-2,CASSPVGAEAFF,TGTGCCAGCAGCCCTGTGGGGGCTGAAGCTTTCTTT
TRBD1,TRBJ1-5,many,TRBV6-6,CASRPKTGSNQPQHF,TGTGCCAGCAGACCAAAGACAGGGAGCAATCAGCCCCAGCATTTT
TRBD2,TRBJ2-3,.,TRBV29-1,CSVESGLADTQYF,TGCAGCGTTGAATCCGGACTAGCGGATACGCAGTATTTT
.,TRBJ2-1,few,TRBV29-1,CSVDRRSYNEQFF,TGCAGCGTTGACAGACGCTCCTACAATGAGCAGTTCTTC
TRBD1,TRBJ1-6,many,TRBV7-2,CASSQGFTGVQWKIHPLHF,TGTGCCAGCAGCCAAGGTTTTACAGGGGTACAATGGAAAATTCACCCCCTCCACTTT
TRBD1,TRBJ1-2,many,TRBV7-2,CASSLGGQGGGYGYTF,TGTGCCAGCAGCTTAGGGGGCCAGGGGGGTGGCTATGGCTACACCTTC
.,TRBJ2-2,.,TRBV7-9,CASSGFWTGELFF,TGTGCCAGCAGCGGCTTCTGGACCGGGGAGCTGTTTTTT
TRBD2,TRBJ2-7,.,TRBV7-2,CASSGKGTSGGYEQYF,TGTGCCAGCAGTGGGAAAGGGACTAGCGGGGGCTACGAGCAGTACTTC
TRBD2,TRBJ2-1,few,TRBV6-5,CASRRREEGVTDEQFF,TGTGCCAGCAGAAGGCGGGAGGAGGGGGTGACGGATGAGCAGTTCTTC
.,TRBJ2-3,.,TRBV28,CASGLPGQSTDTQYF,TGTGCCAGCGGACTACCGGGACAGAGCACAGATACGCAGTATTTT
.,TRBJ1-1,many,TRBV4-2,CASSQNPGSEEAFF,TGTGCCAGCAGCCAAAATCCGGGTTCGGAAGAAGCTTTCTTT
TRBD2,TRBJ2-7,few,TRBV6-2/TRBV6-3,CASRPGLARSYEQYF,TGTGCCAGCAGACCGGGACTAGCGAGATCCTACGAGCAGTACTTC
TRBD2,TRBJ2-1,many,TRBV11-2,CASSPLRREFIEQFF,TGTGCCAGCAGTCCCTTGCGGCGGGAGTTTATTGAGCAGTTCTTC
.,TRBJ2-2,many,TRBV7-2,CASSFGDPREELFF,TGTGCCAGCAGCTTCGGAGACCCTAGGGAGGAGCTGTTTTTT
.,TRBJ2-1,many,TRBV7-2,CASSSSAEGEQFF,TGTGCCAGCAGCTCCTCGGCGGAAGGTGAGCAGTTCTTC
.,TRBJ2-5,many,TRBV7-3,CASSLTPQETQYF,TGTGCCAGCAGCTTAACACCTCAAGAGACCCAGTACTTC
TRBD2,TRBJ2-1,.,TRBV27,CASRKRESYNEQFF,TGTGCCAGCAGAAAGCGGGAGTCCTACAATGAGCAGTTCTTC
TRBD2,TRBJ2-3,many,TRBV7-8,CASSPVVGLAGAPSTDTQYF,TGTGCCAGCAGCCCCGTGGTGGGGCTAGCGGGGGCCCCTAGCACAGATACGCAGTATTTT
.,TRBJ2-7,once,TRBV18,CASSPGVQDITYEQYF,TGTGCCAGCTCACCCGGGGTTCAAGACATTACATACGAGCAGTACTTC
.,TRBJ1-2,many,TRBV28,CASSSSLAIYGYTF,TGTGCCAGCAGCTCCTCCTTGGCAATTTATGGCTACACCTTC
.,TRBJ2-5,many,TRBV7-2,CASSLIAAGWAQYF,TGTGCCAGCAGCTTAATTGCGGCAGGTTGGGCCCAGTACTTC
TRBD1,TRBJ2-7,many,TRBV7-2,CASSFRLDRAGQYF,TGTGCCAGCAGCTTCCGCCTGGACAGGGCTGGGCAGTACTTC
.,TRBJ1-2,few,TRBV28,CASSSGQSHGYTF,TGTGCCAGCAGTTCCGGACAAAGTCATGGCTACACCTTC
.,TRBJ2-1,many,TRBV2,CASSERRESEQFF,TGTGCCAGCAGTGAGCGCCGAGAATCAGAGCAGTTCTTC
.,TRBJ1-6,few,TRBV7-8,CASSLLDRDPSSYNSPLHF,TGTGCCAGCAGCTTATTGGACCGGGACCCCAGCTCCTATAATTCACCCCTCCACTTT
TRBD1,TRBJ2-7,many,TRBV4-3,CASSQTGTGVYEQYF,TGCGCCAGCAGCCAGACCGGGACAGGGGTTTACGAGCAGTACTTC
.,TRBJ1-5,many,TRBV7-2,CASRAQRGRNQPQHF,TGTGCCAGCAGGGCCCAACGGGGTCGGAATCAGCCCCAGCATTTT
TRBD1,TRBJ1-1,many,TRBV6-2/TRBV6-3,CASSYSTGRNTEAFF,TGTGCCAGCAGTTACTCGACAGGGCGAAACACTGAAGCTTTCTTT
.,TRBJ2-7,.,TRBV20-1,CSAPGLAVREQYF,TGCAGTGCACCGGGACTCGCGGTACGGGAGCAGTACTTC
.,TRBJ1-3,many,TRBV5-4,CASTPDSGSGNTIYF,TGTGCCAGCACCCCGGACAGTGGCTCTGGAAACACCATATATTTT
.,TRBJ2-1,.,TRBV3-1,CASSPPGTLLNEQFF,TGTGCCAGCAGCCCCCCCGGGACTTTGCTCAATGAGCAGTTCTTC
.,TRBJ2-1,many,TRBV6-6,CASRGTLGYYNEQFF,TGTGCCAGCAGAGGGACCCTGGGGTACTACAATGAGCAGTTCTTC
.,TRBJ2-3,.,TRBV29-1,CSVEGFAGKNTDTQYF,TGCAGCGTTGAAGGGTTTGCGGGGAAAAACACAGATACGCAGTATTTT
.,TRBJ1-2,.,TRBV12-3/TRBV12-4,CATAGRGGSYYGYTF,TGTGCCACCGCCGGTCGAGGGGGGTCGTACTATGGCTACACCTTC
TRBD1,TRBJ2-7,many,TRBV7-9,CASSLLGQGAGEQYF,TGTGCCAGCAGCTTACTTGGACAGGGGGCTGGCGAGCAGTACTTC
TRBD1,TRBJ2-2,few,TRBV20-1,CSARERGQANTGELFF,TGCAGTGCTAGAGAAAGGGGACAGGCGAACACCGGGGAGCTGTTTTTT
TRBD1,TRBJ1-2,few,TRBV4-3,CASSQTGQGLNGYTF,TGCGCCAGCAGCCAGACGGGACAGGGGTTAAATGGCTACACCTTC
.,TRBJ2-3,.,TRBV20-1,CSARDPTSLADTQYF,TGCAGTGCTAGAGACCCGACTAGTCTGGCAGATACGCAGTATTTT
.,TRBJ2-1,many,TRBV7-2,CASSLGLTPSNEQFF,TGTGCCAGCAGCTTAGGACTAACCCCCTCCAATGAGCAGTTCTTC
TRBD1,TRBJ1-1,few,TRBV29-1,CSVGTGGFAEAFF,TGCAGCGTAGGGACAGGGGGTTTCGCGGAAGCTTTCTTT
.,TRBJ1-5,many,TRBV27,CASSLSGVRDQPQHF,TGTGCCAGCAGTTTATCCGGGGTGAGAGATCAGCCCCAGCATTTT
.,TRBJ1-5,.,TRBV6-2/TRBV6-3,CASSRDGSNQPQHF,TGTGCCAGCAGTCGGGACGGTAGCAATCAGCCCCAGCATTTT
.,TRBJ1-5,many,TRBV7-6,CASTTDLQFQPQHF,TGTGCCAGCACCACGGACCTCCAGTTTCAGCCCCAGCATTTT
.,TRBJ1-2,.,TRBV28,CASSSPPGNGYTF,TGTGCCAGCAGCTCCCCTCCCGGAAATGGCTACACCTTC
.,TRBJ2-1,few,TRBV19,CASSTGQWVARQQFF,TGTGCCAGTAGTACAGGACAGTGGGTTGCGAGGCAGCAGTTCTTC
.,TRBJ2-7,many,TRBV7-8,CASSFTSYEQYF,TGTGCCAGCAGCTTCACGTCCTACGAGCAGTACTTC
.,TRBJ1-1,.,TRBV19,CASSIAADLGRAFF,TGTGCCAGTAGTATAGCCGCGGACCTGGGGAGGGCTTTCTTT
.,TRBJ1-6,many,TRBV7-2,CASSLAGQVNSPLHF,TGTGCCAGCAGCTTGGCGGGACAAGTTAATTCACCCCTCCACTTT
TRBD1,TRBJ1-5,many,TRBV6-5,CASSTTGVPQPQHF,TGTGCCAGCAGCACTACAGGGGTCCCTCAGCCCCAGCATTTT